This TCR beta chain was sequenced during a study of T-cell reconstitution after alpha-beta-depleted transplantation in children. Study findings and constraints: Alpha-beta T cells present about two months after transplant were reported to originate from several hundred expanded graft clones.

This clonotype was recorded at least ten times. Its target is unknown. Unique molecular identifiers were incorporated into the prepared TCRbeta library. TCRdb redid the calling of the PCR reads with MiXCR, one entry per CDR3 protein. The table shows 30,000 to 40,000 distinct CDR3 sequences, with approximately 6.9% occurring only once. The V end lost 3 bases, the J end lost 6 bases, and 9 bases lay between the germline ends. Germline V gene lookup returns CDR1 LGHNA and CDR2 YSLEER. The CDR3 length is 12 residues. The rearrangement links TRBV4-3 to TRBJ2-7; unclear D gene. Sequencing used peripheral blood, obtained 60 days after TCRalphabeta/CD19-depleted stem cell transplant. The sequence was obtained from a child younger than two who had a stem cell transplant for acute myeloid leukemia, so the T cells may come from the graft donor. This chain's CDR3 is CASSHRGGEQYF. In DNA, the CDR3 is TGCGCCAGCAGCCATCGCGGCGGCGAGCAGTACTTC.